This is a list of T cell receptor beta chains from one sample in a study of CD8 T cell repertoires and HIV-1 epitope variants. These receptors' antigens are unknown. The method was immunoSEQ multiplex PCR; TCRdb's version includes in-frame clones alone and lacks a portion of them. The data show 4,500 to 6,500 clones, with about three fifths seen just once and roughly 37% held by the top ten. The sequencing sample was made of cultured CD8+ T cells derived from PBMCs. The origin of the receptors is a male donor with HIV. Both conserved end residues are part of each CDR3. Fields, in order: CDR3 DNA, CDR3 protein, J gene, clone size, D gene, V gene. A D gene is named only where the DNA matches it firmly. Not all rows give a size; the values are once, few, many and, for expanded clones, a class.

CDR3nt: TGTGCCAGCAGTTACTCCTTGCCAGGGGGCGCGGATGGCTACACCTTC
CDR3aa: CASSYSLPGGADGYTF
j_gene: TRBJ1-2
abundance: NA
d_gene: TRBD1
v_gene: TRBV6-6

CDR3nt: TGTGCCAGCAGCCCTGGGCCGGACTACAATGAGCAGTTCTTC
CDR3aa: CASSPGPDYNEQFF
j_gene: TRBJ2-1
abundance: NA
d_gene: NA
v_gene: TRBV5-4

CDR3nt: TGTGCCGTAGATGGGGGCGGGCTAGCTGGCTACACCTTC
CDR3aa: CAVDGGGLAGYTF
j_gene: TRBJ1-2
abundance: once
d_gene: NA
v_gene: TRBV7-3

CDR3nt: TGTGCCAGCAGCTTAGATCTGACTGGGAGCGCAGAGACCCAGTACTTC
CDR3aa: CASSLDLTGSAETQYF
j_gene: TRBJ2-5
abundance: NA
d_gene: NA
v_gene: TRBV11-2

CDR3nt: TGTGCCAGCAGTGAGGTTGTCAGGGGACGCAATCAGCCCCAGCATTTT
CDR3aa: CASSEVVRGRNQPQHF
j_gene: TRBJ1-5
abundance: NA
d_gene: NA
v_gene: TRBV2

CDR3nt: TGTGCCAGTTCCCCCTTTAGCACAGATACGCAGTATTTT
CDR3aa: CASSPFSTDTQYF
j_gene: TRBJ2-3
abundance: NA
d_gene: NA
v_gene: TRBV5-6

CDR3nt: TGTGCCAGCAGCTTCGAGGGCTCGAACACTGAAGCTTTCTTT
CDR3aa: CASSFEGSNTEAFF
j_gene: TRBJ1-1
abundance: NA
d_gene: NA
v_gene: TRBV28

CDR3nt: TGTGCCAGCTCACCGAGTCCCGGGACTAGCGGGGGAACTCATACGAACACCGGGGAGCTGTTTTTT
CDR3aa: CASSPSPGTSGGTHTNTGELFF
j_gene: TRBJ2-2
abundance: NA
d_gene: TRBD2
v_gene: TRBV18

CDR3nt: TGTGCCAGCGAAACACAAGAGACCCAGTACTTC
CDR3aa: CASETQETQYF
j_gene: TRBJ2-5
abundance: NA
d_gene: NA
v_gene: TRBV6-1

CDR3nt: TGTGCCAGCAGTCCCCCCGAGAAGGCCTCCTACGAGCAGTACTTC
CDR3aa: CASSPPEKASYEQYF
j_gene: TRBJ2-7
abundance: NA
d_gene: NA
v_gene: TRBV6-6

CDR3nt: TGTGCCATCAGTGACACTCAGGGGGAGTTAGATACGCAGTATTTT
CDR3aa: CAISDTQGELDTQYF
j_gene: TRBJ2-3
abundance: NA
d_gene: TRBD1
v_gene: TRBV10-3

CDR3nt: TGTGCCAGCAGCCGGTGGGGCGGTAAGGAGAAGGCGAACGAGCAGTACTTC
CDR3aa: CASSRWGGKEKANEQYF
j_gene: TRBJ2-7
abundance: NA
d_gene: NA
v_gene: TRBV5-8

CDR3nt: TGTGCCAGCACCACGCCCAGGGGGCCCCAGCATTTT
CDR3aa: CASTTPRGPQHF
j_gene: TRBJ1-5
abundance: NA
d_gene: NA
v_gene: TRBV28

CDR3nt: TGTGCCAGCAGCTCCATAGGGGATTGGGAAAAACTGTTTTTT
CDR3aa: CASSSIGDWEKLFF
j_gene: TRBJ1-4
abundance: NA
d_gene: NA
v_gene: TRBV7-2

CDR3nt: TGCGCCAGCAGCTTGGCGACGGGGGCCAACACCGGGGAGCTGTTTTTT
CDR3aa: CASSLATGANTGELFF
j_gene: TRBJ2-2
abundance: NA
d_gene: NA
v_gene: TRBV5-1

CDR3nt: TGTGCCAGCAGTGCTCGGGACAACGGCTACGAGCAGTACTTC
CDR3aa: CASSARDNGYEQYF
j_gene: TRBJ2-7
abundance: NA
d_gene: NA
v_gene: TRBV6-5

CDR3nt: TGTGCCAGTAGTCCCGACAGGGGTAGTCAGCCCCAGCATTTT
CDR3aa: CASSPDRGSQPQHF
j_gene: TRBJ1-5
abundance: once
d_gene: TRBD1
v_gene: TRBV19

CDR3nt: TGTGCTTGGCGGGAGGGTTCCTACGAGCAGTACTTC
CDR3aa: CAWREGSYEQYF
j_gene: TRBJ2-7
abundance: NA
d_gene: TRBD2
v_gene: TRBV5-4

CDR3nt: TGTGCCATCAGTCAGGGGGGACAGCAAGAGACCCAGTACTTC
CDR3aa: CAISQGGQQETQYF
j_gene: TRBJ2-5
abundance: NA
d_gene: NA
v_gene: TRBV10-3

CDR3nt: TGCGCCAGCAGCCAAGATCCCCCAGACTTGGACTATGGCTACACCTTC
CDR3aa: CASSQDPPDLDYGYTF
j_gene: TRBJ1-2
abundance: medium-sized
d_gene: NA
v_gene: TRBV4-3